Listed below are T cell receptor beta chains from one sample, sequenced in a study of T-cell memory formation after mild COVID-19. TCRdb re-derived calls from the 5' RACE reads in MiXCR, one entry per CDR3 protein. The profile shows about 200,000 distinct CDR3 sequences, about 9.2% of them singletons. The sequenced sample was PBMCs or a T cell subset sorted from them (not recorded which). Every receptor here comes from a man aged 18 to 29 who had mild COVID-19 (a few samples of this study predate the infection). Cell type and time point are not known. CDR3s include the opening cysteine and the closing phenylalanine or tryptophan. D genes are given only for firm matches. Only part of the rows carry a size: once, few, many, or a class if the clone is expanded.

clone size	D gene	CDR3 length	J gene	V gene	CDR3 DNA	CDR3 protein
.	.	16	TRBJ2-3	TRBV7-2	TGTGCCAGCAGCTTACGAGGCTTGGGTAGGACAGATACGCAGTATTTT	CASSLRGLGRTDTQYF
few	.	13	TRBJ1-2	TRBV20-1	TGCAGTGCCCTAGTAGAGGGGGACTATGGCTACACCTTC	CSALVEGDYGYTF
.	TRBD1	14	TRBJ2-1	TRBV5-4	TGTGCCAGCAGCTTACAAGGACAGGGGGCGCGGAAACTCTTC	CASSLQGQGARKLF
.	TRBD1	13	TRBJ2-2	TRBV7-9	TGTGCCAGCATCGGGACAGGGACCGGGGAGCTGTTTTTT	CASIGTGTGELFF
few	.	15	TRBJ2-2	TRBV5-1	TGCGCCAGCAGCTCGTCACCCCCGAACACCGGGGAGCTGTTTTTT	CASSSSPPNTGELFF
many	TRBD1	15	TRBJ2-2	TRBV4-1	TGCGCCAGCAGCCAAGGGGACAGGGTGACCGGGGAGCTGTTTTTT	CASSQGDRVTGELFF
few	.	15	TRBJ2-5	TRBV3-1	TGTGCCAGCAGCCATTTGAGGGGGGGCCAAGAGACCCAGTACTTC	CASSHLRGGQETQYF
few	.	17	TRBJ2-1	TRBV24-1	TGTGCCACCAGTGATTTGGCGGGGGCCTCGGACTACAATGAGCAGTTCTTC	CATSDLAGASDYNEQFF
.	.	14	TRBJ1-4	TRBV15	TGTGCCACCAGAGGTGACAGCCATAATGAAAAACTGTTTTTT	CATRGDSHNEKLFF
many	.	17	TRBJ2-3	TRBV4-3	TGCGCCAGCAGCCAGGGCGGTCGGTCAAGGCCGGGAGATACGCAGTATTTT	CASSQGGRSRPGDTQYF
.	.	16	TRBJ1-6	TRBV20-1	TGCAGTGCTAGAAAGGGGATTGAGTGGGGTAATTCACCCCTCCACTTT	CSARKGIEWGNSPLHF
.	.	15	TRBJ2-5	TRBV10-1	TGCGCCAGCAGTGCGGGACAACCCCGACGGGAGACCCAGTACTTC	CASSAGQPRRETQYF
.	.	16	TRBJ2-2	TRBV7-9	TGTGCCAGCAAATATAGCCGGGACGGAAACACCGGGGAGCTGTTTTTT	CASKYSRDGNTGELFF
.	.	20	TRBJ1-5	TRBV6-2/TRBV6-3	TGTGCCAGCAGTTACTCGATCGGGGGAAGGGGCCCTTATAGCAATCAGCCCCAGCATTTT	CASSYSIGGRGPYSNQPQHF
few	.	15	TRBJ2-1	TRBV3-1	TGTGCCAGCAGCCAGGTGGCGGGGTCCTACAATGAGCAGTTCTTC	CASSQVAGSYNEQFF
many	.	15	TRBJ2-7	TRBV6-1	TGTGCCAGCACCAAGGGGGAAGGGGCCTCCTACGAGCAGTACTTC	CASTKGEGASYEQYF
few	.	14	TRBJ2-5	TRBV20-1	TGCAGTGCCGGCCGACTAGGGAGGCAAGAGACCCAGTACTTC	CSAGRLGRQETQYF
many	.	13	TRBJ2-5	TRBV4-3	TGCGCCAGCAGCGGCGAGGCCTGGGGGACCCAGTACTTC	CASSGEAWGTQYF
many	TRBD2	16	TRBJ2-2	TRBV5-1	TGCGCCAGCAGCCCCACCCCCGGGGGGGCCATCGGGGAGCTGTTTTTT	CASSPTPGGAIGELFF
many	TRBD2	15	TRBJ2-5	TRBV7-2	TGTGCCAGCAGCTTAGGACTAGCGGGGGCAGAGACCCAGTACTTC	CASSLGLAGAETQYF
.	TRBD2	16	TRBJ2-2	TRBV7-6	TGTGCCAGCAGCTTAACCAGCGGGGGTTACACCGGGGAGCTGTTTTTT	CASSLTSGGYTGELFF
many	.	13	TRBJ2-2	TRBV20-1	TGCAGTGCTAGAAAAATGGTTTCCGGGGAGCTGTTTTTT	CSARKMVSGELFF
.	.	14	TRBJ2-2	TRBV18	TGTGCCAGCTCACCCCAGGGTGACGCCGGGGAGCTGTTTTTT	CASSPQGDAGELFF
few	.	14	TRBJ1-1	TRBV12-3/TRBV12-4	TGTGCCAGCAGTCCCCCGCAGGGGTTCACTGAAGCTTTCTTT	CASSPPQGFTEAFF
.	.	13	TRBJ1-6	TRBV15	TGTGCCACCAGCGCCGACCCGGCAGCGTTTCTCCACTTT	CATSADPAAFLHF
.	.	14	TRBJ1-3	TRBV5-1	TGCGCCAGCATGTTGACGGGGTCTGGAAACACCATATATTTT	CASMLTGSGNTIYF
few	TRBD1	17	TRBJ1-1	TRBV4-1	TGCGCCAGCAGCTTAGGGACAGGGGGCATCTTGAACACTGAAGCTTTCTTT	CASSLGTGGILNTEAFF
few	.	16	TRBJ2-2	TRBV18	TGTGCCAGCTCACGAACCCAGACCCTGAACACCGGGGAGCTGTTTTTT	CASSRTQTLNTGELFF
few	TRBD1	15	TRBJ2-1	TRBV7-2	TGTGCCAGCACTCTAGGACAGGGCCTCCACAATGAGCAGTTCTTC	CASTLGQGLHNEQFF
few	TRBD1	14	TRBJ2-5	TRBV7-3	TGTGCCAGCGTCCAGGGGGTGAGGGAAGAGACCCAGTACTTC	CASVQGVREETQYF
once	.	17	TRBJ2-4	TRBV2	TGTGCCAGCAGTGTGGCCTTGATAGGGCTAGCCAAAAACATTCAGTACTTC	CASSVALIGLAKNIQYF
few	.	11	TRBJ1-2	TRBV20-1	TGCAGTGGAACAGGGACGTATGGCTACACCTTC	CSGTGTYGYTF
.	.	15	TRBJ1-5	TRBV15	TGTGCCACCAGCAGAGAACATTATAGCAATCAGCCCCAGCATTTT	CATSREHYSNQPQHF
.	TRBD1	13	TRBJ1-2	TRBV20-1	TGCAGTGCGGATGGGACAGTCAGCTATGGCTACACCTTC	CSADGTVSYGYTF
.	TRBD1	15	TRBJ1-2	TRBV7-6	TGTGCCAGCAGCGCCCGTTATGGACAGGGTCATGGCTACACCTTC	CASSARYGQGHGYTF
many	TRBD2	16	TRBJ2-3	TRBV7-9	TGTGCCAGCAGCTTAGGGACTAGCGGGGGCACAGATACGCAGTATTTT	CASSLGTSGGTDTQYF
few	.	13	TRBJ2-7	TRBV7-6	TGTGCCAGCAGCGGACCGGGATCACCCGAGCAGTACTTC	CASSGPGSPEQYF
few	TRBD1	15	TRBJ1-2	TRBV10-2	TGCGCCAGCAGCTTACCGACAGGGGGTAACTATGGCTACACCTTC	CASSLPTGGNYGYTF
many	.	13	TRBJ1-2	TRBV4-3	TGCGCCAGCAGCCGGCGTATCGGAGAGGGCTACACCTTC	CASSRRIGEGYTF
.	TRBD1	14	TRBJ2-2	TRBV24-1	TGTGCCACCAGTGTTTCCGACAGGGCCGGGGAGCTGTTTTTT	CATSVSDRAGELFF
few	.	12	TRBJ1-1	TRBV7-9	TGTGCCAGCAGCAACCGGGGTAGAGAAGCTTTCTTT	CASSNRGREAFF
.	.	14	TRBJ1-1	TRBV20-1	TGCAGTGCTAGAGCGGGGGGGACGAACACTGAAGCTTTCTTT	CSARAGGTNTEAFF
.	.	16	TRBJ1-6	TRBV20-1	TGCAGTGCTGCCGACAGGCCGAGCTCCTATAATTCACCCCTCCACTTT	CSAADRPSSYNSPLHF
few	.	13	TRBJ1-5	TRBV6-5	TGTGCCAGCAGTTACCGGGAGGATCAGCCCCAGCATTTT	CASSYREDQPQHF
.	TRBD2	14	TRBJ2-1	TRBV20-1	TGCAGTGCTAATCCGGGGGGGCCGGTCGATGAGCAGTTCTTC	CSANPGGPVDEQFF
.	.	15	TRBJ1-2	TRBV7-2	TGTGCCAGCAGCTTAGTCGCCCCATTAGATTATGGCTACACCTTC	CASSLVAPLDYGYTF
many	TRBD2	19	TRBJ2-3	TRBV9	TGTGCCAGCAGCGTAGGCGGGGGGGCCTCGTGGACTAGCACAGATACGCAGTATTTT	CASSVGGGASWTSTDTQYF
.	.	14	TRBJ1-5	TRBV3-1	TGTGCCAGCAGCCAAGATTGGGGCAATCAGCCCCAGCATTTT	CASSQDWGNQPQHF
many	.	13	TRBJ2-4	TRBV20-1	TGCAGTGCTAGCTCAGAGGCCGCGTACATTCAGTACTTC	CSASSEAAYIQYF
few	TRBD1	13	TRBJ2-5	TRBV5-6	TGTGCCAGCAGCTGGGGACAGTGGGAAACCCAGTACTTC	CASSWGQWETQYF